This T cell receptor beta chain comes out of a study of blood T cell repertoires in COVID-19. For the study at large: The United States, Italy and Spain were the sources of the acute and convalescent COVID-19 samples.

Per germline, CDR1 SQVTM and CDR2 ANQGSEA. The CDR3 sequence is 12 residues long. Deletions cut 7 bases from V and 2 bases from J, with 12 bases between. As originally analysed: Reference gene primers were amplified, and this amplification served to estimate nucleated cell counts. The method was immunoSEQ multiplex PCR; TCRdb's version includes in-frame clones alone and lacks a portion of them. V, J and clone size were drawn from that table, and D and trimming were deduced from the DNA. This repertoire shows about 140,000 clones, 80% to 90% found once; its top ten account for 1.7%. The chain uses TRBV29-1 and TRBJ2-7; possibly TRBD1 for D (6 bases). The sequence was obtained from a woman aged 50 to 60 with acute or convalescent COVID-19. The sample was peripheral blood. The DNA for the CDR3 is TGCAGCGCCCGGACAGAGCCCTACGAGCAGTACTTC. As protein: CSARTEPYEQYF.